A single T cell receptor (beta chain) is shown here with its context. This entry is derived from a study of blood T cell repertoires in COVID-19. The overall study: Sources were T cells, B-cell-depleted T cells, or PBMCs; the material itself was cDNA or gDNA.

Original processing methods: Scientists estimated how many nucleated cells there were by amplifying reference gene primers. Repertoires were generated with immunoSEQ multiplex PCR, while TCRdb's copy carries only in-frame clones and drops some. That table supplies the V and J calls and clone size; D and trimming were determined from the DNA. Here the sample spans roughly 250,000 clones, roughly 88% being singletons. Categorization into cohorts depended on clinical history that participants reported. Either two negative PCRs, clearance, or symptom resolution qualified Cohort 3 donors as recovered. CDR3 size: 15 residues. Trimming at V came to 10 bases and at J to 7 bases, leaving 15 bases not matched to a gene. Germline V gene lookup returns CDR1 MDHEN and CDR2 SYDVKM.

V gene TRBV28 combines with J gene TRBJ2-7, with TRBD2 identical over 11 bases. This clonotype was sampled from a woman aged 25 to 39 who had recovered from COVID-19. The material sequenced was PBMCs or T cells enriched from blood (not recorded which). CDR3 coding DNA: TGTGCCACCAGACCAACTAGCGGGAGTAGGGCAGAGCAGTACTTC. Its protein is CATRPTSGSRAEQYF. The whole variable domain, filled in from reference TRBV28 and TRBJ2-7, reads DVKVTQSSRYLVKRTGEKVFLECVQDMDHENMFWYRQDPGLGLRLIYFSYDVKMKEKGDIPEGYSVSREKKERFSLILESASTNQTSMYLCATRPTSGSRAEQYFGPGTRLTVT.